These 18 T cell receptor beta chains were sequenced from one sample in a study of blood T cell repertoires in COVID-19. TCRdb's copy holds only in-frame clones and misses some; the assay was immunoSEQ multiplex PCR. This sample yields some 170,000 clones, of which 80% to 90% are seen a single time; approximately 11% belongs to the top ten. The sample consisted of peripheral blood. These receptors came from a human donor in a cohort sampled during active COVID-19.

The J gene is TRBJ2-5, the V gene TRBV10-3; 7 nucleotides align to TRBD2. Germline CDR1 and CDR2: ENHRY and SYGVKD. V gave up 6 bases and J gave up 4 bases; unmatched junction bases: 5. The CDR3 runs 13 residues. CDR3 residues: CAISGAGVETQYF. The CDR3, as DNA: TGTGCCATCAGCGGGGCGGGGGTAGAGACCCAGTACTTC.

The chain is built from TRBV27 and TRBJ1-6; D may be TRBD1 (5 bases). The CDR3 length is 14 residues. Germline CDR1 reads MNHEY; CDR2 reads SMNVEV (reference sequence). Trimming removed 2 bases from V and 7 bases from J, with 9 bases in between. CDR3 sequence reads: CASSLKTVNSPLHF. For the CDR3, the DNA is TGTGCCAGCAGTTTAAAGACAGTAAATTCACCCCTCCACTTT.

Details on this clone: This CDR3 is also generated by other DNA sequences in the sample. The chain employs TRBV7-2 and TRBJ2-7, with TRBD1 identical over 9 bases. The CDR3 has 14 amino acids. V dropped 3 bases and J dropped 3; count of bases not matched to a gene: 3. Germline values: CDR1 SGHTA, CDR2 FQGNSA. Written as DNA, the CDR3 is TGTGCCAGCAGCTTGGGGGACAGGGTCTACGAGCAGTACTTC. Protein product: CASSLGDRVYEQYF.

The chain employs TRBV5-1 and TRBJ2-3; 9 nucleotides match TRBD2. The CDR3 covers 16 residues. The V segment lost 3 bases and the J segment 6 bases; nucleotides outside the gene matches: 11. The germline V gene encodes CDR1 SGHRS and CDR2 YFSETQ. This chain's CDR3 is CASSSSGMRSVDTQYF. Here the CDR3 DNA reads TGCGCCAGCAGCTCTAGCGGGATGAGGAGTGTGGATACGCAGTATTTT.

J is TRBJ1-2 and V is TRBV3-1 (or the pseudogene TRBV3-2); 9 bases line up with TRBD1. This CDR3 has 15 amino acids. Germline CDR1 is LGHDT and CDR2 is YNNKEL (reference sequence). With 0 bases clipped from V and 7 bases from J, the junction kept 6 bases outside the gene matches. The CDR3 DNA is TGTGCCAGCAGCCAAGATTTCCGGACAGGGGCTGGCTACACCTTC. The encoded protein is CASSQDFRTGAGYTF.

This clone was seen just once. The rearrangement uses TRBV7-6 and TRBJ2-1; 11 positions agree with TRBD2. V lost 4 bases to trimming and J lost 9 bases; unmatched junction nucleotides: 5. CDR1 and CDR2 (germline): SGHVS, FNYEAQ. The CDR3 has 14 residues. CDR3 region: CASSSPSGGSEQFF. In DNA form, the CDR3 reads TGTGCCAGCAGCTCGCCTAGCGGGGGGAGTGAGCAGTTCTTC.

The chain is built from TRBV5-4 and TRBJ2-3, with 8 bases aligning to TRBD1. CDR1 and CDR2 (germline): SGHNT, YYREEE (reference sequence). The CDR3 is made up of 13 amino acids. Trimming cost V 7 bases and J 3 bases; bases outside gene matches: 4. DNA of the CDR3: TGTGCCAGCGGGGACAGGATGACAGATACGCAGTATTTT. Translating gives CASGDRMTDTQYF.

The V and J genes are TRBV7-2 and TRBJ1-2; D unclear. CDR3 length equals 13 residues. V shed 7 bases and J shed 4 bases, with 13 bases lying between them. Germline CDR1 SGHTA, CDR2 FQGNSA. CDR3 loop: CASKRGVGYGYTF. For the CDR3, the DNA is TGTGCCAGCAAACGCGGGGTGGGCTATGGCTACACCTTC.

The chain is built from TRBV4-1 and TRBJ1-4, with 11 bases lining up with TRBD1. The CDR3 totals 14 residues. Germline CDR1 reads MGHRA; CDR2 reads YSYEKL. V lost 3 bases, J lost 7 bases, and 1 base stayed unmatched. The CDR3 here is CASSHGTGGEKLFF. Here the CDR3 DNA reads TGCGCCAGCAGCCACGGGACAGGGGGTGAAAAACTGTTTTTT.

This clone turned up a few times. The chain couples TRBV3-1 (or the pseudogene TRBV3-2) to TRBJ2-4; 15 positions match TRBD2. Trimming took 3 bases from V and 9 from J; bases not matched to a gene: 12. The CDR3 is 18 amino acids. CDR1 LGHDT and CDR2 YNNKEL come from the germline V gene (reference sequence). In nucleotides, the CDR3 is TGTGCCAGCAGCCATGGGACTAGCGGGGGGCTACCCGTACCCATTCAGTACTTC. This gives the protein CASSHGTSGGLPVPIQYF.

CDR3 nucleotide sequence: TGTGCCAGCAGCGACAGGGACAATCTTGAGACCCAGTACTTC. Its protein is CASSDRDNLETQYF. This rearrangement joins TRBV9 to TRBJ2-5; TRBD1 might be the D (6 bases). Germline-derived CDR1 and CDR2 are SGDLS and YYNGEE. Trimming shortened V by 3 bases and J by 5 bases, and 14 bases separated the two germline ends. This CDR3 spans 14 amino acids.

Comment on this clone: Additional DNA sequences in this sample encode the identical CDR3. The V gene is TRBV6-5, the J gene TRBJ1-1; D is uncertain. The CDR3 loop spans 14 amino acids. Germline V gene lookup returns CDR1 MNHEY and CDR2 SVGAGI. V lost 0 bases and J 3 bases, leaving 8 bases between the germline ends. The CDR3 coding sequence is TGTGCCAGCAGTTACTCGAGGGCAGACACTGAAGCTTTCTTT. Translating it yields CASSYSRADTEAFF.

The chain joins TRBV19 to TRBJ2-1; the match to TRBD2 covers 11 bases. Losses at the gene ends were 4 bases for V and 6 bases for J; bases not matched to a gene: 5. Looked up from germline, CDR1 is LNHDA and CDR2 is SQIVND (reference sequence). This CDR3 is built from 15 residues. The DNA of the CDR3 is TGTGCCAGTAGTAAACTAGCGGGAGCAAGCAATGAGCAGTTCTTC. Protein product: CASSKLAGASNEQFF. Full variable domain (remainder filled in from reference TRBV19 and TRBJ2-1): DGGITQSPKYLFRKEGQNVTLSCEQNLNHDAMYWYRQDPGQGLRLIYYSQIVNDFQKGDIAEGYSVSREKKESFPLTVTSAQKNPTAFYLCASSKLAGASNEQFFGPGTRLTVL.

This clone appeared a single time. V and J are TRBV5-5 and TRBJ1-4; possibly TRBD1 for D (6 bases). The CDR3 spans 15 residues. Looked up from germline, CDR1 is SGHKS and CDR2 is YYEKEE (reference sequence). V was clipped by 1 base and J by 8 bases, with 15 bases between them. The CDR3 coding sequence is TGTGCCAGCAGCTTGACGGACAGTCAAGCGGAAAAACTGTTTTTT. Protein sequence: CASSLTDSQAEKLFF.

V usage is TRBV7-9 and J usage is TRBJ1-4; TRBD1 matches 7 bases. Germline-derived CDR1 and CDR2 are SEHNR and FQNEAQ (reference sequence). The V gene end was trimmed by 5 bases and the J gene end by 3 bases; junction bases not matched to a gene: 3. The CDR3 loop spans 14 amino acids. CDR3 loop: CASSIQGSNEKLFF. The CDR3 DNA reads as TGTGCCAGCAGCATACAGGGGTCTAATGAAAAACTGTTTTTT. The full variable domain, rest sourced from reference TRBV7-9 and TRBJ1-4, is DTGVSQNPRHKITKRGQNVTFRCDPISEHNRLYWYRQTLGQGPEFLTYFQNEAQLEKSRLLSDRFSAERPKGSFSTLEIQRTEQGDSAMYLCASSIQGSNEKLFFGSGTQLSVL.

The chain joins TRBV6-2 or TRBV6-3 to TRBJ1-6; no firm D call. This CDR3 comprises 13 residues. Trimming stripped 1 base from V and 15 bases from J, with 13 bases between. The germline CDR1 and CDR2 sequences are MNHEY and SVGEGT. CDR3 amino acids: CASSYFGPGVLHF. The CDR3 DNA follows: TGTGCCAGCAGTTACTTCGGCCCCGGAGTCCTCCACTTT.

This chain connects TRBV7-9 to TRBJ1-1, with TRBD1 as a possible D gene (5 bases). Deletions cut 5 bases from V and 4 bases from J, with 17 bases between. CDR3 size: 15 residues. Germline assignment: CDR1 SEHNR and CDR2 FQNEAQ (reference sequence). CDR3 sequence (DNA): TGTGCCAGCAGCCTAAGTTCGTTGGGGGGCACTGAAGCTTTCTTT. Encoded protein: CASSLSSLGGTEAFF.

The CDR3 DNA sequence: TGCAGCGTTGAAGGTCCTCAGGGTGCCGGCTATGGCTACACCTTC. Protein: CSVEGPQGAGYGYTF. This sequence joins TRBV29-1 and TRBJ1-2, with D possibly being TRBD1 (5 bases). The germline V and J ends were trimmed by 1 base and 4 bases, with 16 bases remaining between them. The length of the CDR3 is 15 residues. CDR1 SQVTM and CDR2 ANQGSEA come from the germline V gene.